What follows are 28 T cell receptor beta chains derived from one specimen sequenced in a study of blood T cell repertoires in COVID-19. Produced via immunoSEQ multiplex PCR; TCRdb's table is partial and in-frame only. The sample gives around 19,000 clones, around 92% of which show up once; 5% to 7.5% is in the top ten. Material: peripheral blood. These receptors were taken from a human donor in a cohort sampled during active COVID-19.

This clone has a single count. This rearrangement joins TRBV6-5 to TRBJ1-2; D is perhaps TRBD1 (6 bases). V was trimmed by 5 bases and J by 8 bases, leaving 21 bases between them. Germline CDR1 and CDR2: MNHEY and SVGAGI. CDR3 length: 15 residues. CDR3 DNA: TGTGCCAGCAGTAACTACAGGGCGTCGGGTGAAGGCTACACCTTC. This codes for CASSNYRASGEGYTF.

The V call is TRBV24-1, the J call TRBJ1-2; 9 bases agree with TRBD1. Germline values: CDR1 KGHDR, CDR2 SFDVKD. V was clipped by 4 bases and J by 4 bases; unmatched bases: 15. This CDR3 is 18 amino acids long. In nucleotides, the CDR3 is TGTGCCACCAGTGACCCACCGGGACAGGGAGGTAGTGGCTATGGCTACACCTTC. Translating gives CATSDPPGQGGSGYGYTF.

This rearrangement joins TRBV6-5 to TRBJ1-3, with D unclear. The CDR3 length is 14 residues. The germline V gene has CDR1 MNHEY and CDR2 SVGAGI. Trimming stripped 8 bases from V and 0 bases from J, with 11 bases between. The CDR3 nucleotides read TGTGCCAGCTCCCGGGGAAGCTCTGGAAACACCATATATTTT. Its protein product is CASSRGSSGNTIYF.

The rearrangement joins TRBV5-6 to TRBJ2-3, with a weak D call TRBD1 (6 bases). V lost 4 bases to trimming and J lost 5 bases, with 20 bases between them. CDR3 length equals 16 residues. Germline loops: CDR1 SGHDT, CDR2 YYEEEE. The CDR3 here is CASSPIDRTRGDTQYF. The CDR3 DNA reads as TGTGCCAGCAGCCCAATCGACAGGACCCGGGGAGATACGCAGTATTTT. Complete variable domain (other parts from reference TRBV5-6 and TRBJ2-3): DAGVTQSPTHLIKTRGQQVTLRCSPKSGHDTVSWYQQALGQGPQFIFQYYEEEERQRGNFPDRFSGHQFPNYSSELNVNALLLGDSALYLCASSPIDRTRGDTQYFGPGTRLTVL.

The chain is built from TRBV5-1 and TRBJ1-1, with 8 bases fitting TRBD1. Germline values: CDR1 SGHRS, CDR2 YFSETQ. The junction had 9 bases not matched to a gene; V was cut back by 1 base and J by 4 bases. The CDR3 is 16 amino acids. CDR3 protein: CASSLFGQGEGTEAFF. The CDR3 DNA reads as TGCGCCAGCAGCTTGTTTGGACAGGGAGAGGGCACTGAAGCTTTCTTT.

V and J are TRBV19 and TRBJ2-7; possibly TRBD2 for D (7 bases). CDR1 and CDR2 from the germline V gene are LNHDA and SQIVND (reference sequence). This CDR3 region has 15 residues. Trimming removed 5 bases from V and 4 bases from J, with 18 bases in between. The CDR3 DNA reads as TGTGCCAGTAGTCTGAACGCGGGGGCGGATTACGAGCAGTACTTC. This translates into CASSLNAGADYEQYF.

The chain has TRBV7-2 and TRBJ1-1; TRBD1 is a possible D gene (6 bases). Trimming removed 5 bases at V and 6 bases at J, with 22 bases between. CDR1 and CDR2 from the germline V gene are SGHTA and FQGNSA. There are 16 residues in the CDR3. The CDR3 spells CASSPFPPGTRAEAFF. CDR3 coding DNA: TGTGCCAGCAGCCCGTTCCCTCCCGGGACACGCGCTGAAGCTTTCTTT. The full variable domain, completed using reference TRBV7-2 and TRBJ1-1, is GAGVSQSPSNKVTEKGKDVELRCDPISGHTALYWYRQSLGQGLEFLIYFQGNSAPDKSGLPSDRFSAERTGGSVSTLTIQRTQQEDSAVYLCASSPFPPGTRAEAFFGQGTRLTVV.

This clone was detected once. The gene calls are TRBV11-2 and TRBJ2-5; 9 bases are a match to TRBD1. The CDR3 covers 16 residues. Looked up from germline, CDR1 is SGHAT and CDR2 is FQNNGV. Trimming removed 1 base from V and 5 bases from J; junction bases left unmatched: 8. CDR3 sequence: CASSLVTGTGRETQYF. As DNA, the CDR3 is TGTGCCAGCAGCTTAGTAACCGGGACAGGGAGGGAGACCCAGTACTTC.

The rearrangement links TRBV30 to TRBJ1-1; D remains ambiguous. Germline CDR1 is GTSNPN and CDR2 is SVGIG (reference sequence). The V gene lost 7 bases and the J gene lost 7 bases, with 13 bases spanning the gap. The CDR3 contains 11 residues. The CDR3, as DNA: TGTGCCTCCGGGGTTCGGGGTGAAGCTTTCTTT. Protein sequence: CASGVRGEAFF.

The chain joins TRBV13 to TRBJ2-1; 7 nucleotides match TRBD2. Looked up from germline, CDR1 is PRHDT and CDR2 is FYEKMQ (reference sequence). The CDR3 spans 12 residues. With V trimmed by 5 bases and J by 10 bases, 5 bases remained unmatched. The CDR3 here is CASSLRLAEQFF. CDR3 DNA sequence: TGTGCCAGCAGCCTGAGACTAGCCGAGCAGTTCTTC.

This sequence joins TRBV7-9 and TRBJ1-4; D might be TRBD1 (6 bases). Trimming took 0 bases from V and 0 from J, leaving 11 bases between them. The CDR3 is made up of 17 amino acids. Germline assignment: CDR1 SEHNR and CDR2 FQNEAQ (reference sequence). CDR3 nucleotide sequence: TGTGCCAGCAGCTTAGCCTTCCAGGGGCCAACTAATGAAAAACTGTTTTTT. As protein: CASSLAFQGPTNEKLFF. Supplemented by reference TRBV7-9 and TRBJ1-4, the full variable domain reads DTGVSQNPRHKITKRGQNVTFRCDPISEHNRLYWYRQTLGQGPEFLTYFQNEAQLEKSRLLSDRFSAERPKGSFSTLEIQRTEQGDSAMYLCASSLAFQGPTNEKLFFGSGTQLSVL.

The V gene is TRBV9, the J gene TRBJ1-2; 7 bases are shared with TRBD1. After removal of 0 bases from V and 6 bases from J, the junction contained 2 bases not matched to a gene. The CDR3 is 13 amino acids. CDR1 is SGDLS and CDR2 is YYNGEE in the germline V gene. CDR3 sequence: CASSVATGDGYTF. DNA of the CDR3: TGTGCCAGCAGCGTAGCTACAGGGGATGGCTACACCTTC.

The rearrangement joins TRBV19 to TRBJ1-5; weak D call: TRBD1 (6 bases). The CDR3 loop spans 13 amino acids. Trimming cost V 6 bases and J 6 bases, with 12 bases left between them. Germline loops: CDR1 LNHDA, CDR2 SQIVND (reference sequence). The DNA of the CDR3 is TGTGCCAGTAGCCTTGGGGGCATTCAGCCCCAGCATTTT. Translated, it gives CASSLGGIQPQHF.

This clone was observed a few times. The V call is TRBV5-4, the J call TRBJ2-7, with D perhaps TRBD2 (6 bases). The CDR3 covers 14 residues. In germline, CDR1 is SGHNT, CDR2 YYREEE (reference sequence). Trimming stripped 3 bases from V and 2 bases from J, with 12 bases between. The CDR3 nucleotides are TGTGCCAGCAGCTCCGGGACTGCCGCCTACGAGCAGTACTTC. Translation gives CASSSGTAAYEQYF.

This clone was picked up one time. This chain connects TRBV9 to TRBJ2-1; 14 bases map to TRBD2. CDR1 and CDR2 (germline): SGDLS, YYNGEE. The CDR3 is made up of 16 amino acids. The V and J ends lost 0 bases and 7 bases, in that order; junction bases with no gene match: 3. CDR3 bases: TGTGCCAGCAGCGTAGAGGGACTAGCGGGAGAGAATGAGCAGTTCTTC. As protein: CASSVEGLAGENEQFF. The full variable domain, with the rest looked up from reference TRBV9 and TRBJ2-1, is DSGVTQTPKHLITATGQRVTLRCSPRSGDLSVYWYQQSLDQGLQFLIQYYNGEERAKGNILERFSAQQFPDLHSELNLSSLELGDSALYFCASSVEGLAGENEQFFGPGTRLTVL.

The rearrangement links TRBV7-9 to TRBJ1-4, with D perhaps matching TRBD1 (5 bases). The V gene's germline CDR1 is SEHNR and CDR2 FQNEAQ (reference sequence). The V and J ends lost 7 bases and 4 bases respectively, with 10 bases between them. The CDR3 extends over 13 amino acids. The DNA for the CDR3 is TGTGCCAGCACCCAGGGTTATAATGAAAAACTGTTTTTT. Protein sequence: CASTQGYNEKLFF.

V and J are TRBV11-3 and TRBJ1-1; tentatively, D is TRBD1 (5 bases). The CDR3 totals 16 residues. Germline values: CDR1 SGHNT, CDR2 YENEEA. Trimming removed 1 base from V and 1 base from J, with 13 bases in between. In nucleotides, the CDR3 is TGTGCCAGCAGCTTAGGCTGGGGGGGTCGGAACACTGAAGCTTTCTTT. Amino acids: CASSLGWGGRNTEAFF.

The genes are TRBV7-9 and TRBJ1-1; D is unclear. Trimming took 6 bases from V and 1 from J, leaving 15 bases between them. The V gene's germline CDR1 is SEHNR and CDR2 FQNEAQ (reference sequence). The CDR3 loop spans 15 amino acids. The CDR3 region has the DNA TGTGCCAGCAGGATCCCTTTTCCCGGGAACACTGAAGCTTTCTTT. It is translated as CASRIPFPGNTEAFF. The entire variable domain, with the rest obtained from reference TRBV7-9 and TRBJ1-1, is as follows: DTGVSQNPRHKITKRGQNVTFRCDPISEHNRLYWYRQTLGQGPEFLTYFQNEAQLEKSRLLSDRFSAERPKGSFSTLEIQRTEQGDSAMYLCASRIPFPGNTEAFFGQGTRLTVV.

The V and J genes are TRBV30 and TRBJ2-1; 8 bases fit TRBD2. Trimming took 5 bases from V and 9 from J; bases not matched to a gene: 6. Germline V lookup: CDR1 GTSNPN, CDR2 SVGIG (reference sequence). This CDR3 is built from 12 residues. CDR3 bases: TGTGCCTGGGAAGGTAGCGGGGTTGAGCAGTTCTTC. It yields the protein CAWEGSGVEQFF.

The CDR3 loop reads CASSVLGTPNPYNEQFF. The CDR3 nucleotides are TGTGCCAGCAGCGTCCTCGGGACTCCCAACCCTTACAATGAGCAGTTCTTC. The chain couples TRBV9 to TRBJ2-1; TRBD2 is a possible D gene (6 bases). The germline V and J ends were trimmed by 2 bases and 4 bases, with 19 bases remaining between them. The CDR3 totals 17 residues. Germline CDR1 reads SGDLS; CDR2 reads YYNGEE.

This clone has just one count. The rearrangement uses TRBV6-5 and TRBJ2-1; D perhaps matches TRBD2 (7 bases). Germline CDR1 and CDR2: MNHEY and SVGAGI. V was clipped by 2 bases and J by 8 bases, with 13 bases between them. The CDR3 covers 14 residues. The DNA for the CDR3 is TGTGCCAGCAGTTACGCCCGGGGGGCGCATGAGCAGTTCTTC. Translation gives CASSYARGAHEQFF.

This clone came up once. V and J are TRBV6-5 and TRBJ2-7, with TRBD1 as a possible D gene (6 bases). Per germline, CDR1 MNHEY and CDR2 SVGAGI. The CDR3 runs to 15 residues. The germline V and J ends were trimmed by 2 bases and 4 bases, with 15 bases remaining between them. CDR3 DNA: TGTGCCAGCAGTTACAGCGGACAGCCGGGTTACGAGCAGTACTTC. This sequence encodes CASSYSGQPGYEQYF.

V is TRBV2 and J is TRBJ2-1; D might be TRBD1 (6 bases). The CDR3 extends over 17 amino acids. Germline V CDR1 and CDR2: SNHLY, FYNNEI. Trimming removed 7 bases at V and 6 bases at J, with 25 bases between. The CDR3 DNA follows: TGTGCCAGCATTGCCCAGGGACACGGGACCGCGGGCAATGAGCAGTTCTTC. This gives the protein CASIAQGHGTAGNEQFF.

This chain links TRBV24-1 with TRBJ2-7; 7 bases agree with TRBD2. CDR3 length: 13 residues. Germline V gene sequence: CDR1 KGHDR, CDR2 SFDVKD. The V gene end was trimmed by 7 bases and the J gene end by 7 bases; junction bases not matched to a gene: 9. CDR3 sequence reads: CATSGPTGGEQYF. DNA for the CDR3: TGTGCCACCAGCGGTCCCACGGGAGGTGAGCAGTACTTC.

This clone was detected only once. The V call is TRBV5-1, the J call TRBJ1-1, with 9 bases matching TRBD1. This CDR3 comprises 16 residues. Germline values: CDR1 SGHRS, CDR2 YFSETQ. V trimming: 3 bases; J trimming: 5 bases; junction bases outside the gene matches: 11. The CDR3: CASSSGTGRAWTEAFF. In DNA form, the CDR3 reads TGCGCCAGCAGCTCCGGGACAGGGCGAGCGTGGACTGAAGCTTTCTTT.

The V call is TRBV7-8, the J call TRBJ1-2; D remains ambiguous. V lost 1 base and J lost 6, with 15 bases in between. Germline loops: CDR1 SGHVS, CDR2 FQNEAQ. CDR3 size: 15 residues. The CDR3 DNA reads TGTGCCAGCAGCTTAGGGAACCGGAACACAGATGGCTACACCTTC. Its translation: CASSLGNRNTDGYTF.

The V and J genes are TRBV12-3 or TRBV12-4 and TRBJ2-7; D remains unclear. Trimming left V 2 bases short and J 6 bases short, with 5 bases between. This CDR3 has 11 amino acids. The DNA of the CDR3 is TGTGCCAGCAGTTTAAACGGCGAGCAGTACTTC. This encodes CASSLNGEQYF.

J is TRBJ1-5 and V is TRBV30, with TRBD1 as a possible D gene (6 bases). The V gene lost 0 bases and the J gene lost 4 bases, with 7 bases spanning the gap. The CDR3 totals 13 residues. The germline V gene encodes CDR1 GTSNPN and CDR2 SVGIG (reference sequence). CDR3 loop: CAWSVTGNQPQHF. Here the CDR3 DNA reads TGTGCCTGGAGTGTAACAGGGAATCAGCCCCAGCATTTT.